One sample yielded the 27 T cell receptor beta chains listed below, sequenced in a study of T cells after yellow fever vaccination. TCRdb recomputed calls from the 5' RACE reads with MiXCR, one row per CDR3 protein. The table includes 200,000 or so distinct CDR3 sequences, around 6.7% detected once. Here the sequenced sample was CD4+ T cells sorted from PBMCs, taken on the day of the yellow fever booster vaccination. Source of these receptors: a man younger than 40 who received the YFV17D yellow fever vaccine.

This clonotype was counted ten times or more. V is TRBV6-4 and J is TRBJ2-1; 9 bases are shared with TRBD1. This CDR3 is 15 amino acids long. Trimming cost V 6 bases and J 0 bases; bases outside gene matches: 3. Germline V gene sequence: CDR1 MRHNA, CDR2 SNTAGT. CDR3 in amino acids: CASSPGQGSYNEQFF. As DNA, the CDR3 is TGTGCCAGCAGCCCGGGACAGGGCTCCTACAATGAGCAGTTCTTC.

This clonotype was counted ten times or more. The J gene is TRBJ2-1, the V gene TRBV7-9; no reliable D call. V was clipped by 5 bases and J by 1 base, with 6 bases between them. CDR3 length equals 13 residues. Germline V gives CDR1 SEHNR, CDR2 FQNEAQ (reference sequence). CDR3 sequence reads: CASSGDSYNEQFF. CDR3 DNA: TGTGCCAGCAGCGGGGATTCCTACAATGAGCAGTTCTTC.

This clonotype was counted only a few times. The rearrangement uses TRBV7-2 and TRBJ2-7; 11 bases align to TRBD2. Germline CDR1 is SGHTA and CDR2 is FQGNSA. V shed 1 base, J shed 3 bases, and the junction held 8 bases outside the gene matches. The CDR3 runs to 17 residues. CDR3 DNA: TGTGCCAGCAGCTTAGTGGGTACTAGCGGGAGTTTCTACGAGCAGTACTTC. Protein sequence: CASSLVGTSGSFYEQYF.

This clonotype has only a few counts. The chain combines TRBV12-3 or TRBV12-4 with TRBJ1-1; D may be TRBD1 (6 bases). The CDR3 runs to 17 residues. V lost 7 bases and J lost 1, with 22 bases in between. The CDR3 sequence: CASTPSGHRYGNTEAFF. Written as DNA, the CDR3 is TGTGCCAGCACCCCCTCGGGACACAGATACGGGAACACTGAAGCTTTCTTT.

This rearrangement joins TRBV10-3 to TRBJ2-7; 9 bases line up with TRBD2. Germline V gives CDR1 ENHRY, CDR2 SYGVKD. V was pared by 5 bases and J by 7 bases, with 18 bases of the junction left unmatched. CDR3 size: 17 residues. CDR3 in amino acids: CAISSTTVLAGVEEQYF. The CDR3 region has the DNA TGTGCCATCAGTTCCACCACGGTTTTAGCGGGAGTAGAAGAGCAGTACTTC.

This rearrangement joins TRBV12-3 or TRBV12-4 to TRBJ2-5; 11 bases map to TRBD2. The CDR3 length is 18 residues. V lost 5 bases to trimming and J lost 4 bases; unmatched junction nucleotides: 15. The CDR3 bases are TGTGCCAGCAGTACTCAATCCGGGACTAGCGGAAGCGGAGAGACCCAGTACTTC. As protein: CASSTQSGTSGSGETQYF.

V usage is TRBV6-2 or TRBV6-3 and J usage is TRBJ2-7; weak D call: TRBD2 (6 bases). Germline V gives CDR1 MNHEY, CDR2 SVGEGT. Trimming cost V 5 bases and J 3 bases, with 14 bases left between them. This CDR3 is built from 14 residues. CDR3 loop: CASSPWTNNYEQYF. The DNA of the CDR3 is TGTGCCAGCAGTCCCTGGACTAACAACTACGAGCAGTACTTC.

J is TRBJ2-7 and V is TRBV5-1, with D maybe TRBD1 (6 bases). The CDR3 runs to 14 residues. Germline CDR1 SGHRS, CDR2 YFSETQ. The V end was cut by 0 bases, the J end by 3 bases, with 10 bases between. CDR3 DNA: TGCGCCAGCAGCTTGGCACAGGGATTCTACGAGCAGTACTTC. It codes for CASSLAQGFYEQYF.

This clonotype was counted many times. The chain carries TRBV27 and TRBJ2-1, with a possible D match to TRBD1 (5 bases). This CDR3 region has 14 residues. The V gene's germline CDR1 is MNHEY and CDR2 SMNVEV (reference sequence). Trimming left V 5 bases short and J 0 bases short, with 8 bases between. CDR3 in amino acids: CASSGAVSYNEQFF. The CDR3 DNA follows: TGTGCCAGCAGTGGGGCGGTCTCCTACAATGAGCAGTTCTTC.

There are many counts of this clonotype. This chain links TRBV12-3 or TRBV12-4 with TRBJ2-3; 8 nucleotides match TRBD2. The CDR3 has 15 residues. J gave up 0 bases and V 7 bases, and 6 bases lay outside the gene matches. CDR3: CASNPPSGSTDTQYF. DNA for the CDR3: TGTGCCAGCAACCCCCCTAGCGGGAGCACAGATACGCAGTATTTT.

The V gene is TRBV5-1, the J gene TRBJ2-1, with D unclear. The CDR3 covers 15 residues. Germline loops: CDR1 SGHRS, CDR2 YFSETQ. Trimming stripped 0 bases from V and 7 bases from J, with 14 bases between. This CDR3 reads CASSLAGLGRNEQFF. The CDR3 bases are TGCGCCAGCAGCTTGGCCGGTCTCGGTAGGAATGAGCAGTTCTTC.

This clonotype was counted between two and nine times. The chain has TRBV6-1 and TRBJ2-7, with D unclear. The CDR3 runs 13 residues. Trimming left V 4 bases short and J 5 bases short, with 12 bases between. The germline CDR1 and CDR2 sequences are MNHNS and SASEGT. The CDR3 nucleotides read TGTGCCAGCAGTGGACCGGTGTCCGACGAGCAGTACTTC. Translation: CASSGPVSDEQYF.

This chain joins TRBV20-1 and TRBJ2-1, with D hard to call. There are 12 residues in the CDR3. Deletions cut 1 base from V and 9 bases from J, with 10 bases between. The germline V gene has CDR1 DFQATT and CDR2 SNEGSKA (reference sequence). Written as DNA, the CDR3 is TGCAGTGCTAGAGGGCCGGCAGCTGAGCAGTTCTTC. This translates into CSARGPAAEQFF.

This clonotype came up many times. This chain joins TRBV7-2 and TRBJ2-5, with D unclear. The CDR3 is 13 residues long. Germline V gene sequence: CDR1 SGHTA, CDR2 FQGNSA. Trimming took off 7 bases at V and 4 bases at J, with 13 bases between the two ends. The CDR3, as DNA: TGTGCCAGCACCCTTGGAGCGACAGAGACCCAGTACTTC. It is translated as CASTLGATETQYF.

This clonotype came up a few times. This sequence joins TRBV5-1 and TRBJ2-3; TRBD1 matches 12 bases. The CDR3 runs to 16 residues. The germline CDR1 and CDR2 sequences are SGHRS and YFSETQ. V dropped 0 bases and J dropped 5; count of bases not matched to a gene: 4. The CDR3 bases are TGCGCCAGCAGCTTGGGGGACAGGGGGCCTCAAGATACGCAGTATTTT. The encoded protein is CASSLGDRGPQDTQYF. The full variable domain, in which reference TRBV5-1 and TRBJ2-3 provide the parts outside the CDR3, is KAGVTQTPRYLIKTRGQQVTLSCSPISGHRSVSWYQQTPGQGLQFLFEYFSETQRNKGNFPGRFSGRQFSNSRSEMNVSTLELGDSALYLCASSLGDRGPQDTQYFGPGTRLTVL.

This clonotype was seen repeatedly, ten times or more. The V gene is TRBV7-8, the J gene TRBJ2-3; the D is unclear. Germline CDR1 and CDR2: SGHVS and FQNEAQ. Trimming took off 4 bases at V and 6 bases at J, with 11 bases between the two ends. CDR3 length: 13 residues. The DNA for the CDR3 is TGTGCCAGCAGCTCCCGGATTCGTGATACGCAGTATTTT. As protein: CASSSRIRDTQYF.

There are many counts of this clonotype. This sequence joins TRBV18 and TRBJ2-5; D ambiguous. V dropped 4 bases and J dropped 3 bases, with 6 bases sitting between them. Looked up from germline, CDR1 is KGHSH and CDR2 is LQKENI. The CDR3 runs 12 residues. The CDR3 sequence is CASSHQEETQYF. In DNA form, the CDR3 reads TGTGCCAGCTCACACCAGGAAGAGACCCAGTACTTC.

This clonotype has a handful of counts. The chain uses TRBV20-1 and TRBJ2-7; no reliable D call. V was clipped by 5 bases and J by 7 bases, with 15 bases between them. Germline V gene sequence: CDR1 DFQATT, CDR2 SNEGSKA (reference sequence). CDR3 length: 12 amino acids. The CDR3 loop is CSAGPRGLEQYF. In DNA, the CDR3 is TGCAGTGCTGGCCCGCGAGGATTAGAGCAGTACTTC.

This chain links TRBV13 with TRBJ2-5; a weak D match, TRBD2 (6 bases). This CDR3 spans 15 amino acids. Germline assignment: CDR1 PRHDT and CDR2 FYEKMQ (reference sequence). The V end lost 1 base, the J end lost 1 base, and 10 bases lay between the germline ends. CDR3 bases: TGTGCCAGCAGCTTAGCCACGACTAGCCAAGAGACCCAGTACTTC. Protein: CASSLATTSQETQYF.

The chain's CDR3 is CASSSLPGRNYGYTF. The CDR3 DNA reads TGTGCCAGCAGCTCCCTACCGGGACGGAACTATGGCTACACCTTC. V is TRBV7-2 and J is TRBJ1-2; D might be TRBD1 (5 bases). The CDR3 runs to 15 residues. Per germline, CDR1 SGHTA and CDR2 FQGNSA. Trimming cost V 4 bases and J 2 bases, with 14 bases left between them. Based on the CDR3 plus reference TRBV7-2 and TRBJ1-2, the full variable domain is GAGVSQSPSNKVTEKGKDVELRCDPISGHTALYWYRQSLGQGLEFLIYFQGNSAPDKSGLPSDRFSAERTGGSVSTLTIQRTQQEDSAVYLCASSSLPGRNYGYTFGSGTRLTVV.

The sample holds many counts of this clonotype. The rearrangement uses TRBV9 and TRBJ2-4; D is possibly TRBD2 (6 bases). CDR1 SGDLS and CDR2 YYNGEE come from the germline V gene. The CDR3 length is 18 residues. Trimming shortened V by 0 bases and J by 0 bases, and 16 bases separated the two germline ends. The CDR3 reads CASSVGFDAGLAKNIQYF. The DNA for the CDR3 is TGTGCCAGCAGCGTAGGGTTTGACGCGGGATTAGCCAAAAACATTCAGTACTTC.

This clonotype has ten or more counts. The V and J genes are TRBV6-2 or TRBV6-3 and TRBJ1-1; a possible D gene is TRBD1 (5 bases). Trimming left V 10 bases short and J 1 base short, with 19 bases between. This CDR3 has 15 amino acids. Germline V gives CDR1 MNHEY, CDR2 SVGEGT. The CDR3 DNA follows: TGTGCCACCCGGAGACGGGACTTTTCGAACACTGAAGCTTTCTTT. Encoded protein: CATRRRDFSNTEAFF.

This clonotype was found many times. This chain links TRBV7-2 with TRBJ2-5, with 7 bases fitting TRBD1. Germline V gene sequence: CDR1 SGHTA, CDR2 FQGNSA. This CDR3 comprises 13 residues. With V trimmed by 6 bases and J by 4 bases, 5 bases remained unmatched. The CDR3 nucleotides read TGTGCCAGCAGTACCGGGACAGCAGAGACCCAGTACTTC. Its translation is CASSTGTAETQYF. Combining the CDR3 with reference TRBV7-2 and TRBJ2-5 gives the whole variable domain GAGVSQSPSNKVTEKGKDVELRCDPISGHTALYWYRQSLGQGLEFLIYFQGNSAPDKSGLPSDRFSAERTGGSVSTLTIQRTQQEDSAVYLCASSTGTAETQYFGPGTRLLVL.

There are a few counts of this clonotype. CDR3 DNA: TGTGCCAGCAGCGAGACAGCGGGAGGGAGCACAGATACGCAGTATTTT. This encodes CASSETAGGSTDTQYF. The chain uses TRBV4-2 and TRBJ2-3, with TRBD2 matching over 10 bases. The J segment lost 0 bases and the V segment lost 5 bases, leaving 5 bases of the junction unmatched. The V gene's germline CDR1 is LGHNA and CDR2 YNFKEQ. The length of the CDR3 is 16 residues.

The chain's CDR3 is CASRGGTSVPGEQFF. DNA for the CDR3: TGTGCCAGCAGGGGTGGGACTAGCGTCCCTGGAGAGCAGTTCTTC. The chain links TRBV5-4 to TRBJ2-1; 10 positions match TRBD2. Germline CDR1 is SGHNT and CDR2 is YYREEE (reference sequence). V lost 5 bases to trimming and J lost 10 bases; unmatched junction nucleotides: 12. This CDR3 is 15 amino acids long.

The chain is built from TRBV7-2 and TRBJ1-1; TRBD1 aligns across 7 bases. Germline V gene sequence: CDR1 SGHTA, CDR2 FQGNSA. Trimming took 5 bases from V and 8 from J; bases not matched to a gene: 11. This CDR3 is 14 amino acids long. In nucleotides, the CDR3 is TGTGCCAGCAGCCCCGCAGGGGGAGCTCCCGAAGCTTTCTTT. Its protein product is CASSPAGGAPEAFF.

This clonotype has ten or more counts. The genes are TRBV10-3 and TRBJ2-2; a possible D gene is TRBD1 (6 bases). Trimming removed 6 bases from V and 3 bases from J, with 11 bases in between. The CDR3 has 14 residues. Germline-derived CDR1 and CDR2 are ENHRY and SYGVKD. CDR3 protein: CAIRPGHDTGELFF. CDR3 nucleotide sequence: TGTGCCATCAGACCGGGACACGACACCGGGGAGCTGTTTTTT.